The 5 T cell receptor beta chains listed next were all sequenced from one sample in a study of T cell responses to AZD1222 COVID-19 vaccine. Profiled with immunoSEQ multiplex PCR; TCRdb holds only in-frame clones, not every one. The data show more than 150,000 clones, roughly 94% seen once. The source material was peripheral blood, sampled 28 days after the second AZD1222 dose. These receptors all stem from an adult who received the AZD1222 COVID-19 vaccine.

CDR3 DNA sequence: TGCGCCAGCAGCCAAGATGTTACGATCGGAGGGGGCATCTATAATTCACCCCTCCACTTT. Protein: CASSQDVTIGGGIYNSPLHF. The V gene is TRBV4-3, the J gene TRBJ1-6; 7 nucleotides align to TRBD1. Germline V gene sequence: CDR1 LGHNA, CDR2 YSLEER. The CDR3 loop spans 20 amino acids. V lost 0 bases and J lost 3; bases outside the gene matches: 14.

The chain couples TRBV29-1 to TRBJ2-1, with 10 positions matching TRBD2. The CDR3 length is 14 residues. The trim removed 7 bases at V and 3 bases at J, leaving 6 bases unmatched. Per the germline V gene, CDR1 is SQVTM and CDR2 is ANQGSEA. The DNA of the CDR3 is TGCAGCGCAAGCGGGGGGGAAAACTACAATGAGCAGTTCTTC. Its translation is CSASGGENYNEQFF.

Worth noting for this clone: Other DNA sequences within the sample encode an identical CDR3. The chain couples TRBV7-8 to TRBJ1-1; D gene unclear. V lost 2 bases to trimming and J lost 1 base, with 5 bases between them. Germline CDR1 is SGHVS and CDR2 is FQNEAQ. CDR3 length: 13 residues. The CDR3, as DNA: TGTGCCAGCAGCTTACAAGAGAACACTGAAGCTTTCTTT. Protein product: CASSLQENTEAFF.

The chain is built from TRBV5-1 and TRBJ2-2, with TRBD2 identical over 7 bases. The V gene end was trimmed by 1 base and the J gene end by 2 bases; junction bases not matched to a gene: 5. The CDR3 contains 16 residues. Germline V gene lookup returns CDR1 SGHRS and CDR2 YFSETQ. In DNA, the CDR3 is TGCGCCAGCAGCTTGCGCCTAGCGGAAAACACCGGGGAGCTGTTTTTT. Protein product: CASSLRLAENTGELFF. Full variable domain (remainder filled in from reference TRBV5-1 and TRBJ2-2): KAGVTQTPRYLIKTRGQQVTLSCSPISGHRSVSWYQQTPGQGLQFLFEYFSETQRNKGNFPGRFSGRQFSNSRSEMNVSTLELGDSALYLCASSLRLAENTGELFFGEGSRLTVL.

V is TRBV6-6 and J is TRBJ1-5; D may be TRBD1 (5 bases). This CDR3 is built from 17 residues. V was trimmed by 5 bases and J by 0 bases, leaving 17 bases between them. Germline lookup yields CDR1 MNHNY and CDR2 SVGAGI (reference sequence). Here the CDR3 reads CASSPWDGEYSNQPQHF. The CDR3 coding sequence is TGTGCCAGCAGTCCCTGGGACGGTGAATATAGCAATCAGCCCCAGCATTTT.